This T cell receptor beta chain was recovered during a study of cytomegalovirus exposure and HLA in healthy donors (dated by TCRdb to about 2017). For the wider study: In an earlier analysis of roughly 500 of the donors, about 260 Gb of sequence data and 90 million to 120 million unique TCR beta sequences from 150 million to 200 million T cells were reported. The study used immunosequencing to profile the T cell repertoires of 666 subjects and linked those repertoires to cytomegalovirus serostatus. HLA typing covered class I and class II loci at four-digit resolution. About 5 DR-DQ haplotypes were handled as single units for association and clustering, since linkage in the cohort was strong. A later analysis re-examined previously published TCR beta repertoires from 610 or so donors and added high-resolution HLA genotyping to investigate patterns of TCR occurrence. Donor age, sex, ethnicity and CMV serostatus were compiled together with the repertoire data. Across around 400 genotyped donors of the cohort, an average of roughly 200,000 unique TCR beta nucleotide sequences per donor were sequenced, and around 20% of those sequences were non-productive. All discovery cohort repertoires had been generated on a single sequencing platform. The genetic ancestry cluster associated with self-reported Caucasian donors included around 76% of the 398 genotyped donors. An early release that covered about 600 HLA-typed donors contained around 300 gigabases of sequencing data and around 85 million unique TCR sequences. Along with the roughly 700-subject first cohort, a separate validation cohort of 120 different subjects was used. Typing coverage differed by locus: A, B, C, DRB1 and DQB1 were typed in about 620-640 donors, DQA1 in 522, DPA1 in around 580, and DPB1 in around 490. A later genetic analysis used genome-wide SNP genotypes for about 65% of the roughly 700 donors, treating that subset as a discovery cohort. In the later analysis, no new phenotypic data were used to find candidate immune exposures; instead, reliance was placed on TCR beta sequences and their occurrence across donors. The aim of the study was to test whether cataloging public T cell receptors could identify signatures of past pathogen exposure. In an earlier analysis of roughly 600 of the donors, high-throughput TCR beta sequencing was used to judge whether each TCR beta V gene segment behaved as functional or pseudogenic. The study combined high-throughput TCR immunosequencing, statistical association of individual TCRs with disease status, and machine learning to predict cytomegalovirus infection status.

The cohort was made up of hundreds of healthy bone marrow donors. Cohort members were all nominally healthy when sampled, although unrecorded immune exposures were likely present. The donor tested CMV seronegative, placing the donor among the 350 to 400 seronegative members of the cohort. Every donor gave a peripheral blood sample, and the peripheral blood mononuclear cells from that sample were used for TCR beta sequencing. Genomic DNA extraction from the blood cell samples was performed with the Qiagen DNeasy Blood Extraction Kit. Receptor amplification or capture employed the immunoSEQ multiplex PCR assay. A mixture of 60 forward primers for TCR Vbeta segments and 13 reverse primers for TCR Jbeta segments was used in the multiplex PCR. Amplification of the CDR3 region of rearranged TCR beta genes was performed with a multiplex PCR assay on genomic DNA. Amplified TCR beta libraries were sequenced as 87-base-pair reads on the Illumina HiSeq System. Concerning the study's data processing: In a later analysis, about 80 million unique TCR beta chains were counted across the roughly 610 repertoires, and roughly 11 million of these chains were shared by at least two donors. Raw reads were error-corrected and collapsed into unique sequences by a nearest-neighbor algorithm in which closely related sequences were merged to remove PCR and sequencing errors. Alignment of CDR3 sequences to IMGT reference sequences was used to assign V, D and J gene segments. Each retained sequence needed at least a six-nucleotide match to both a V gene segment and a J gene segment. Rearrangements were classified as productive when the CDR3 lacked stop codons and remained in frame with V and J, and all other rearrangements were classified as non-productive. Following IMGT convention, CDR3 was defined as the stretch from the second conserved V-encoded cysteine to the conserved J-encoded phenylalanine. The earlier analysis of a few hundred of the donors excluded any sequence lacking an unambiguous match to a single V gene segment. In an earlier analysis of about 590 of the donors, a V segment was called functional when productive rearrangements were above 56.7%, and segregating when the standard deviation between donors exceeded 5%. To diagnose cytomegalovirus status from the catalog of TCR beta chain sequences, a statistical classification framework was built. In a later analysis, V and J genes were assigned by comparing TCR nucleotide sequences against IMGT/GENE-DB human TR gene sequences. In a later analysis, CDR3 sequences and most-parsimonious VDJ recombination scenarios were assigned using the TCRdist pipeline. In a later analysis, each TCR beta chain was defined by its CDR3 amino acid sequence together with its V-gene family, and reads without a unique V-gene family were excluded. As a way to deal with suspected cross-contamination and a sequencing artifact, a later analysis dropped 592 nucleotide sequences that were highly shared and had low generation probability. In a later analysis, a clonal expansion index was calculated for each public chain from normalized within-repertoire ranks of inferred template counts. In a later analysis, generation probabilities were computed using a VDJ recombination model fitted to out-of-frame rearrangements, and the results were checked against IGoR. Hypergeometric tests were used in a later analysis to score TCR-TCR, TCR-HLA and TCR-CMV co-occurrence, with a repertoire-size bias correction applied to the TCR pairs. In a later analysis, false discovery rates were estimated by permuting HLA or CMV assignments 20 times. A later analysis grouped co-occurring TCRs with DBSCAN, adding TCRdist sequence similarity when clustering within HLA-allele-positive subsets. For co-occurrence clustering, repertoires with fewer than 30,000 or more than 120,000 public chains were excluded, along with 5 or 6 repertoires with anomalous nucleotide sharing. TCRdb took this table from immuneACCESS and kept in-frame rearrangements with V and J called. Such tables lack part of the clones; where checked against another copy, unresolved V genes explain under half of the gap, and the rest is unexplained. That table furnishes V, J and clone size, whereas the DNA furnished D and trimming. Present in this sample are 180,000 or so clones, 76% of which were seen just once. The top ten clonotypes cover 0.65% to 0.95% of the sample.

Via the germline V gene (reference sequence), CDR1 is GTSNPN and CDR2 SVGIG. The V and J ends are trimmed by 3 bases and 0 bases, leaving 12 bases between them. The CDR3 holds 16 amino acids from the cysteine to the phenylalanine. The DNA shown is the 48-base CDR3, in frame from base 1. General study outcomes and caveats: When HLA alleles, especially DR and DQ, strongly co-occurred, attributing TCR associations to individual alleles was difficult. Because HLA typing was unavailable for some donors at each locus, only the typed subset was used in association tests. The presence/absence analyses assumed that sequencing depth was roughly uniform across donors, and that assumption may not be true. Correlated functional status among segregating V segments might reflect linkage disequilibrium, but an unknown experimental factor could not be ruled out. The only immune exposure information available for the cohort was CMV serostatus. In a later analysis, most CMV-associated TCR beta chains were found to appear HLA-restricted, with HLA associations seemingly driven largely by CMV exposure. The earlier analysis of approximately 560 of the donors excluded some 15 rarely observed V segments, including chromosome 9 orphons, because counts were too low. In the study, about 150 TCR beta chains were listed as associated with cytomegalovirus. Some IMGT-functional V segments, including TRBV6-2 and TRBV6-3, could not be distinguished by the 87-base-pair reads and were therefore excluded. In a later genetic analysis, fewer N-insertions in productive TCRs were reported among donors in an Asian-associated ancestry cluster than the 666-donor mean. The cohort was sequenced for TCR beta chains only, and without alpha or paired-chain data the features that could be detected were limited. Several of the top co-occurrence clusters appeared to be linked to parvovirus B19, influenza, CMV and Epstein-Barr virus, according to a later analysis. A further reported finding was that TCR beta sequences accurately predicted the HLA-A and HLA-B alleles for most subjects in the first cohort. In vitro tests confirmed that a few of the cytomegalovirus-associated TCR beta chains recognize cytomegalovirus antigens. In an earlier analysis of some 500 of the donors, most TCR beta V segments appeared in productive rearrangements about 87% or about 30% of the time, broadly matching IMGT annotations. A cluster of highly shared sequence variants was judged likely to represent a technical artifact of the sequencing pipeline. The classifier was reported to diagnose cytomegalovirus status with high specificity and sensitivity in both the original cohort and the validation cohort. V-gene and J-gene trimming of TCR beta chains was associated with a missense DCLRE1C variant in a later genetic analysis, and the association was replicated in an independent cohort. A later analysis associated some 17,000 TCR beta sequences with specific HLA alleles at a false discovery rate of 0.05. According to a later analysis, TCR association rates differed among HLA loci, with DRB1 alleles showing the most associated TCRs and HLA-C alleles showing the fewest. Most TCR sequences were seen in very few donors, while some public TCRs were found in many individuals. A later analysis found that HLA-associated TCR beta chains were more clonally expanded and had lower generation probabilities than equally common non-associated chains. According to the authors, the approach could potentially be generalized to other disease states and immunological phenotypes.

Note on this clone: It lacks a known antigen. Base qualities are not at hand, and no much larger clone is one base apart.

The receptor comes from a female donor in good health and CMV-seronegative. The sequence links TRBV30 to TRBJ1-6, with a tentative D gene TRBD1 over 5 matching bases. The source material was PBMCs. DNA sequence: TGTGCCTGGAGAGGGGACTCCAGCTCCTATAATTCACCCCTCCACTTT. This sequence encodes CAWRGDSSSYNSPLHF.